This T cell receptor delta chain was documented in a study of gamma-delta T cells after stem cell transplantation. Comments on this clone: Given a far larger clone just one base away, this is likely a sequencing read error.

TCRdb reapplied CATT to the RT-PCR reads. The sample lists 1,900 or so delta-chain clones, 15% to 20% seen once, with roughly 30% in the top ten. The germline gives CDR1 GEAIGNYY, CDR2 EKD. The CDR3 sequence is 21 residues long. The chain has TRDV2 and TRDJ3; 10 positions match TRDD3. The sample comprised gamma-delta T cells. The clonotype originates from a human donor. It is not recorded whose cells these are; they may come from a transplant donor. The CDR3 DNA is TGTGCCTGTTACACAATCGGTAACTGGGGGATGAATGACTGGGACACCCGACAGATGTTTTTC. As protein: CACYTIGNWGMNDWDTRQMFF.